Given below is one T cell receptor (beta chain) in context. This clonotype was observed at least ten times. Its recognized antigen is unknown. No clone much larger than this one lies a single base away; base qualities are absent. To demonstrate the VDJtools post-analysis software, the study profiled TCR beta repertoires from the peripheral blood of under 15 young patients with multiple sclerosis. The multiple sclerosis patients were children and adolescents ranging in age from about 6 to 17 years. This specimen comes from a study of post-analysis software for immune sequencing data (dated by TCRdb to the mid-2010s). General notes on the study: Disease courses on record covered relapsing-remitting, secondary progressive and progressive-relapsing multiple sclerosis, though some patients had no subtype annotation. The patient repertoires were set against about 12 previously published healthy control repertoires from donors whose ages ranged from roughly 6 to 27 years. A subset of samples was prepared in parallel using single-end sample barcoding, then pooled and co-amplified after Illumina adapter ligation.

From a lookup of the germline V gene, CDR1 and CDR2 are SQVTM and ANQGSEA. Trimming takes 3 bases from V and 3 bases from J, and the germline ends sit 5 bases apart. From the cysteine up to the phenylalanine, the CDR3 has a length of 11 residues. The only DNA kept is the CDR3, 33 bases in frame from the first base. General conclusions and limits of the study: The control group was slightly older than the multiple sclerosis patient group. Compared with controls, multiple sclerosis patients had significantly lower normalized Chao1 diversity, a finding suggesting substantial peripheral T-cell clonal expansion. Direct clustering with F measure revealed strong co-clustering of samples prepared in the same batch, which led to a batch-effect correction. Several TRBV segments, including TRBV5-6, TRBV5-1 and TRBV20-1, were significantly more frequent in patients than controls.

Libraries were built with PCR. Sequencing used an Illumina HiSeq 2500. To reduce PCR and sequencing biases, unique molecular identifiers were incorporated into the TCR beta cDNA libraries. Some 500,000 cDNA molecules were obtained for every 1 to 10 million input T cells, so each molecule roughly corresponded to one T cell. The patient libraries were prepared and sequenced with the same protocol used for the earlier healthy control dataset. Within a given batch, samples were prepared together, multiplexed and sequenced on the same HiSeq lane. The paper's processing steps were these. Raw barcoded reads were processed with MIGEC, and single-read molecular identifier groups were discarded before consensus assembly and CDR3 extraction. Clonotype tables were post-analysed with VDJtools, normalizing diversity by down-sampling all datasets to the smallest sample size. To correct batch-related cross-sample contamination, repertoire overlap clustering matched CDR3 amino acid sequences but not nucleotide sequences. TCRdb itself trimmed the public reads at Q25 with fastp, ran MiXCR and retained productive beta chains. Entries are consolidated by CDR3 protein sequence, retaining the most common genes and DNA. Here the V and J calls rest on TCRdb's processing, not on the authors' analysis. The sample has 650,000 to 900,000 distinct CDR3 sequences on record, roughly 46% of them singletons. Of the sample, over 4.5% is held by the ten largest clones.

The material sequenced was blood. The sequence was obtained from a girl aged 5-17 years with multiple sclerosis. The chain is assembled from TRBV29-1 and TRBJ2-5; the D gene remains uncertain. CDR3 region: CSVDSEETQYF. The nucleotide sequence reads as follows: TGCAGCGTTGATTCAGAAGAGACCCAGTACTTC.